The 26 T cell receptor beta chains presented below share a single source sample, sequenced in a study of blood T cell repertoires in COVID-19. The data were produced by immunoSEQ multiplex PCR, yet TCRdb's version contains in-frame clones alone and is incomplete. The sample comprises 90,000 to 100,000 clones, 86% of which are singletons, and 1.7% rests with the top ten. The specimen was peripheral blood. Receptor source: an elderly man with acute or convalescent COVID-19.

The V call is TRBV6-2 or TRBV6-3, the J call TRBJ2-1, with TRBD2 matching 8 bases. V was pared by 0 bases and J by 6 bases, with 13 bases of the junction left unmatched. Per the germline V gene, CDR1 is MNHEY and CDR2 is SVGEGT. The CDR3 length is 18 residues. The DNA of the CDR3 is TGTGCCAGCAGTTACTCATCGGGAGGGAGTCTTTTTCCCAATGAGCAGTTCTTC. This translates into CASSYSSGGSLFPNEQFF.

J is TRBJ2-1 and V is TRBV28, with D possibly matching TRBD1 (6 bases). V gave up 6 bases and J gave up 6 bases, with 15 bases separating them. CDR1 is MDHEN and CDR2 is SYDVKM in the germline V gene. The length of the CDR3 is 14 residues. The CDR3 DNA sequence: TGTGCCAGCAGGGAGACAGGAGAGTTCAATGAGCAGTTCTTC. It encodes CASRETGEFNEQFF.

This clone showed up just a few times. This chain links TRBV7-6 with TRBJ2-5; the D gene is possibly TRBD2 (5 bases). Germline V CDR1 and CDR2: SGHVS, FNYEAQ. Trimming removed 7 bases from V and 1 base from J, with 16 bases in between. This CDR3 is built from 15 residues. The CDR3 DNA follows: TGTGCCAGCAAACTGAGGGCAAGCCCCCAAGAGACCCAGTACTTC. It encodes CASKLRASPQETQYF.

V is TRBV5-4 and J is TRBJ1-2, with 7 bases that match TRBD1. The CDR3 extends over 14 amino acids. The ends lost 8 bases at V and 7 bases at J; junction bases unmatched: 14. Germline V gives CDR1 SGHNT, CDR2 YYREEE (reference sequence). CDR3 DNA: TGTGCCAGAAGGACAGGAACCCTGGAGGGTGGCTACACCTTC. Amino acid sequence: CARRTGTLEGGYTF. Full variable domain (remainder filled in from reference TRBV5-4 and TRBJ1-2): ETGVTQSPTHLIKTRGQQVTLRCSSQSGHNTVSWYQQALGQGPQFIFQYYREEENGRGNFPPRFSGLQFPNYSSELNVNALELDDSALYLCARRTGTLEGGYTFGSGTRLTVV.

The DNA for the CDR3 is TGTGCCAGCAGCCGCCGGGACTCCTTGAACACTGAAGCTTTCTTT. It yields the protein CASSRRDSLNTEAFF. This chain connects TRBV4-2 to TRBJ1-1, with D perhaps TRBD1 (5 bases). V dropped 4 bases and J dropped 0 bases, with 12 bases sitting between them. The CDR3 is made up of 15 amino acids. Looked up from germline, CDR1 is LGHNA and CDR2 is YNFKEQ.

The genes are TRBV4-3 and TRBJ2-1; D is unresolved. The V gene's germline CDR1 is LGHNA and CDR2 YSLEER. V lost 5 bases, J lost 7 bases, and 18 bases lay in between. CDR3 length: 15 amino acids. DNA of the CDR3: TGCGCCAGCAGCAAGGCTAGTTGGAGTCCAAATGAGCAGTTCTTC. It specifies CASSKASWSPNEQFF.

This clone was picked up one time. The V call is TRBV7-8, the J call TRBJ1-5, with 7 bases identical to TRBD1. Germline trimming cut 3 bases from V and 7 bases from J; bases unmatched to any gene: 6. Germline V CDR1 and CDR2: SGHVS, FQNEAQ. There are 14 residues in the CDR3. CDR3 DNA sequence: TGTGCCAGCAGCTTGGAACAGGGGCGACAGCCCCAGCATTTT. Translation: CASSLEQGRQPQHF.

J is TRBJ1-6 and V is TRBV28; D possibly corresponds to TRBD1 (6 bases). Germline lookup yields CDR1 MDHEN and CDR2 SYDVKM. The CDR3 contains 15 residues. Trimming removed 2 bases at V and 6 bases at J, with 11 bases between. CDR3 sequence: CASSLPLGGNSPLHF. In DNA form, the CDR3 reads TGTGCCAGCAGTTTACCCCTAGGGGGTAATTCACCCCTCCACTTT.

The chain uses TRBV6-2 or TRBV6-3 and TRBJ2-2; TRBD1 is a possible D gene (6 bases). V dropped 2 bases and J dropped 6 bases, with 7 bases sitting between them. The CDR3 covers 13 residues. The germline gives CDR1 MNHEY, CDR2 SVGEGT. The CDR3 loop reads CASSYPGAGELFF. DNA of the CDR3: TGTGCCAGCAGTTACCCAGGGGCCGGGGAGCTGTTTTTT.

J is TRBJ2-5 and V is TRBV27, with D perhaps TRBD1 (5 bases). Germline V gene sequence: CDR1 MNHEY, CDR2 SMNVEV (reference sequence). The V end was cut by 2 bases, the J end by 0 bases, with 10 bases between. The CDR3 extends over 15 amino acids. CDR3: CASSLRQHHQETQYF. The CDR3 bases are TGTGCCAGCAGTTTAAGACAGCACCACCAAGAGACCCAGTACTTC.

This clone was observed a few times. This rearrangement joins TRBV7-9 to TRBJ2-2; D is ambiguous. Germline CDR1 and CDR2: SEHNR and FQNEAQ (reference sequence). Trimming took 3 bases from V and 3 from J, leaving 5 bases between them. The CDR3 is 13 residues long. DNA for the CDR3: TGTGCCAGCAGCTTGCAGTACACCGGGGAGCTGTTTTTT. Translation: CASSLQYTGELFF. The full variable domain, in which reference TRBV7-9 and TRBJ2-2 provide the parts outside the CDR3, is DTGVSQNPRHKITKRGQNVTFRCDPISEHNRLYWYRQTLGQGPEFLTYFQNEAQLEKSRLLSDRFSAERPKGSFSTLEIQRTEQGDSAMYLCASSLQYTGELFFGEGSRLTVL.

This chain joins TRBV14 and TRBJ1-5; D is ambiguous. Germline loops: CDR1 SGHDN, CDR2 FVKESK. This CDR3 comprises 13 residues. V lost 2 bases to trimming and J lost 5 bases, with 7 bases between them. The CDR3 protein is CASSQSRDQPQHF. CDR3 nucleotide sequence: TGTGCCAGCAGCCAAAGCCGAGATCAGCCCCAGCATTTT.

This chain connects TRBV30 to TRBJ1-4; the D is unclear. CDR3 size: 12 residues. Per germline, CDR1 GTSNPN and CDR2 SVGIG (reference sequence). The V and J ends lost 0 bases and 7 bases respectively, with 6 bases between them. CDR3 residues: CAWSVNGEKLFF. For the CDR3, the DNA is TGTGCCTGGAGTGTAAACGGTGAAAAACTGTTTTTT.

The J gene is TRBJ2-3, the V gene TRBV10-3; no clear D. CDR1 is ENHRY, CDR2 SYGVKD, per germline. Trimming took off 3 bases at V and 2 bases at J, with 6 bases between the two ends. The CDR3 extends over 13 amino acids. The CDR3 DNA reads as TGTGCCATCAGTGAACTCCACACAGATACGCAGTATTTT. Residues: CAISELHTDTQYF.

On this clone itself: Germline is not matched at one junction end, which may reflect a read error. This chain links TRBV7-3 with TRBJ2-1, with 9 positions matching TRBD2. CDR1 SGHTA and CDR2 FQGTGA come from the germline V gene. This CDR3 is 16 amino acids long. This chain's CDR3 is CASSLSASGTTNGQFF. The CDR3 DNA reads TGTGCCAGCAGCTTATCGGCTAGCGGGACTACGAATGGGCAGTTCTTC.

The chain employs TRBV29-1 and TRBJ2-7; tentative D call: TRBD2 (7 bases). Germline CDR1 reads SQVTM; CDR2 reads ANQGSEA. V was cut by 6 bases and J by 5 bases, with 17 bases left in between. This CDR3 spans 13 amino acids. The CDR3 sequence: CSVRAGGQDEQYF. In DNA form, the CDR3 reads TGCAGCGTCCGAGCCGGGGGGCAGGACGAGCAGTACTTC.

CDR3 DNA: TGTGCCAGCAGCTCCCTTATTCTTGGCAGGACAGCAACTAATGAAAAACTGTTTTTT. Its translation is CASSSLILGRTATNEKLFF. The chain combines TRBV11-2 with TRBJ1-4, with D perhaps matching TRBD1 (6 bases). Trimming removed 4 bases at V and 0 bases at J, with 21 bases between. From germline, CDR1 is SGHAT and CDR2 FQNNGV. The CDR3 is 19 amino acids.

The genes are TRBV6-5 and TRBJ1-1; D is possibly TRBD1 (5 bases). V was clipped by 4 bases and J by 0 bases, with 9 bases between them. The CDR3 has 14 residues. The germline gives CDR1 MNHEY, CDR2 SVGAGI. The CDR3, as DNA: TGTGCCAGCAGTTTACAGGTCATGAACACTGAAGCTTTCTTT. This translates into CASSLQVMNTEAFF.

This chain joins TRBV11-2 and TRBJ1-1; TRBD1 might be the D (6 bases). Trimming took 5 bases from V and 10 from J, leaving 17 bases between them. The germline CDR1 and CDR2 sequences are SGHAT and FQNNGV. The CDR3 extends over 13 amino acids. This CDR3 reads CASSTQGRGRAFF. CDR3 sequence (DNA): TGTGCCAGCAGCACACAGGGTCGGGGAAGAGCTTTCTTT.

This sequence joins TRBV19 and TRBJ1-2; 10 bases align to TRBD1. There are 14 residues in the CDR3. Per germline, CDR1 LNHDA and CDR2 SQIVND (reference sequence). The V segment lost 6 bases and the J segment 2 bases; nucleotides outside the gene matches: 3. The DNA for the CDR3 is TGTGCCAGTAGGAGGACAGGGGGAAACTATGGCTACACCTTC. Protein product: CASRRTGGNYGYTF.

A few counts support this clone. The rearrangement uses TRBV3-1 (or the pseudogene TRBV3-2) and TRBJ2-7; 10 positions agree with TRBD2. There are 17 residues in the CDR3. The V gene's germline CDR1 is LGHDT and CDR2 YNNKEL (reference sequence). J lost 2 bases, V lost 1 base, and 8 bases had no gene match. The CDR3 DNA reads as TGTGCCAGCAGCCAAGTCAGCGGGAGGGCCGGGGCCTACGAGCAGTACTTC. This translates into CASSQVSGRAGAYEQYF.

The V gene is TRBV12-3 or TRBV12-4, the J gene TRBJ1-1, with 8 bases aligning to TRBD1. The V and J ends lost 5 bases and 4 bases, in that order; junction bases with no gene match: 3. The CDR3 spans 13 residues. The CDR3 loop reads CASSTTGGTEAFF. CDR3 nucleotide sequence: TGTGCCAGCAGTACCACAGGGGGCACTGAAGCTTTCTTT.

The V and J genes are TRBV19 and TRBJ2-1; 8 positions agree with TRBD2. Germline V gene lookup returns CDR1 LNHDA and CDR2 SQIVND (reference sequence). The CDR3 runs to 15 residues. J was trimmed by 8 bases and V by 4 bases; bases with no gene match: 10. CDR3 region: CASSRGAGEVDEQFF. CDR3 nucleotide sequence: TGTGCCAGTAGTAGGGGAGCGGGAGAAGTGGATGAGCAGTTCTTC. Full variable domain (missing parts from reference TRBV19 and TRBJ2-1): DGGITQSPKYLFRKEGQNVTLSCEQNLNHDAMYWYRQDPGQGLRLIYYSQIVNDFQKGDIAEGYSVSREKKESFPLTVTSAQKNPTAFYLCASSRGAGEVDEQFFGPGTRLTVL.

The chain has TRBV9 and TRBJ2-3, with D tentatively TRBD1 (6 bases). V dropped 4 bases and J dropped 6 bases, with 18 bases sitting between them. Germline CDR1 and CDR2: SGDLS and YYNGEE. The CDR3 has 15 amino acids. The CDR3 sequence: CASSPRDKGGDTQYF. CDR3 sequence (DNA): TGTGCCAGCAGCCCCCGGGACAAAGGTGGGGATACGCAGTATTTT.

V is TRBV15 and J is TRBJ1-1; no clear D. V lost 6 bases and J lost 5, with 13 bases in between. This CDR3 has 13 amino acids. Germline CDR1 and CDR2: LNHNV and YYDKDF (reference sequence). CDR3 residues: CATRDGGRTEAFF. DNA for the CDR3: TGTGCCACCAGAGACGGAGGTCGGACTGAAGCTTTCTTT.

The gene calls are TRBV11-2 and TRBJ1-2, with no clear D. Germline V lookup: CDR1 SGHAT, CDR2 FQNNGV. V was clipped by 0 bases and J by 5 bases, with 10 bases between them. This CDR3 has 14 amino acids. CDR3 sequence: CASSLDRARYGYTF. CDR3 DNA sequence: TGTGCCAGCAGCTTAGATCGTGCGAGATATGGCTACACCTTC. The complete variable domain, with remaining parts taken from reference TRBV11-2 and TRBJ1-2, reads EAGVAQSPRYKIIEKRQSVAFWCNPISGHATLYWYQQILGQGPKLLIQFQNNGVVDDSQLPKDRFSAERLKGVDSTLKIQPAKLEDSAVYLCASSLDRARYGYTFGSGTRLTVV.